This is a list of T cell receptor beta chains from one sample in a study of cytomegalovirus exposure and HLA in healthy donors. Repertoires were generated with immunoSEQ multiplex PCR, while TCRdb's copy carries only in-frame clones and drops some. Found here are around 100,000 clones, more than 75% of them singletons; the top ten hold about a tenth. The specimen sequenced was PBMCs. Receptor source: a woman aged 18-29 years in good health and CMV-seropositive. The CDR3 runs from the conserved cysteine through the conserved F or W.

TRBV5-4	13	TRBJ1-2	CASSSDSNYGYTF
TRBV27	13	TRBJ2-4	CATWALAKNIQYF
TRBV30	13	TRBJ1-3	CAWRVGSGNTIYF
TRBV2	15	TRBJ2-3	CASFLSGRSSDTQYF
TRBV5-8	15	TRBJ1-3	CASNLGDYSGNTIYF
TRBV12-5	15	TRBJ2-5	CASGLPHPPGVTQYF
TRBV9	19	TRBJ2-7	CASSPKGSTRTGGKNEQYF
TRBV19	15	TRBJ2-1	CASSISGSSYNEQFF
TRBV2	18	TRBJ2-7	CASSSGGSDRRGTYEQYF
TRBV2	17	TRBJ1-6	CASSFIGGGGYNSPLHF
TRBV6-4	14	TRBJ2-1	CASSEQGSYNEQFF
TRBV4-2	14	TRBJ1-2	CASSQETGARGYTF
TRBV7-9	15	TRBJ2-1	CASKIEGQVKGEQFF
TRBV18	16	TRBJ1-1	CASSPPNPQRNTEAFF
TRBV15	17	TRBJ2-1	CATSRLQTSGGLDEQFF
TRBV28	15	TRBJ1-1	CASSSYRGSNTEAFF
TRBV2	17	TRBJ1-3	CASSGRRLQFPGNTIYF
TRBV6-1	15	TRBJ1-5	CASSAGRVINQPQHF
TRBV18	16	TRBJ2-2	CASSPLETAYTGELFF
TRBV25-1	14	TRBJ1-1	CASSGSTGYTEAFF
TRBV11-2	16	TRBJ2-1	CASSSAGGSAYNEQFF
TRBV9	14	TRBJ2-5	CASSVGGGFETQYF
TRBV7-3	15	TRBJ2-2	CASSFDSGVPGELFF
TRBV9	17	TRBJ2-1	CASSEKPPSGTYNEQFF
TRBV2	16	TRBJ1-1	CASRHPRQDADTEAFF
TRBV19	15	TRBJ1-1	CASKMGQGAVTEAFF
TRBV7-2	16	TRBJ1-4	CASSFRQGATNEKLFF
TRBV11-1	13	TRBJ1-1	CASSPELYTEAFF
TRBV9	16	TRBJ2-1	CASSLRLAGAYNEQFF
TRBV18	13	TRBJ1-1	CASSKGTALEAFF
TRBV7-9	16	TRBJ1-1	CASSALGSELATEAFF
TRBV27	16	TRBJ1-2	CASSLGTGGVGHGYTF
TRBV19	16	TRBJ2-7	CASSTLFGQGNYEQYF
TRBV7-9	15	TRBJ2-1	CASSKKAQGYNEQFF
TRBV27	15	TRBJ2-7	CASSFGRQGDYEQYF
TRBV7-9	18	TRBJ2-3	CASSLDALDRGLADTQYF
TRBV7-2	17	TRBJ2-4	CASTPRGLAGEVNIQYF
TRBV6-1	15	TRBJ2-5	CASSPSGGNGETQYF
TRBV10-1	13	TRBJ2-7	CASSDRQGTEQYF
TRBV7-2	15	TRBJ2-5	CASSLIEAFQETQYF
TRBV10-3	15	TRBJ2-7	CAISASDRQGNEQYF
TRBV5-4	15	TRBJ1-1	CASSLRGIMNTEAFF
TRBV5-4	16	TRBJ1-2	CASSLPGGLAIYGYTF
TRBV28	15	TRBJ2-3	CASSLYGGSTDTQYF
TRBV28	14	TRBJ1-1	CASSISRGNTEAFF
TRBV7-2	16	TRBJ2-7	CASSLSGAGANYEQYF